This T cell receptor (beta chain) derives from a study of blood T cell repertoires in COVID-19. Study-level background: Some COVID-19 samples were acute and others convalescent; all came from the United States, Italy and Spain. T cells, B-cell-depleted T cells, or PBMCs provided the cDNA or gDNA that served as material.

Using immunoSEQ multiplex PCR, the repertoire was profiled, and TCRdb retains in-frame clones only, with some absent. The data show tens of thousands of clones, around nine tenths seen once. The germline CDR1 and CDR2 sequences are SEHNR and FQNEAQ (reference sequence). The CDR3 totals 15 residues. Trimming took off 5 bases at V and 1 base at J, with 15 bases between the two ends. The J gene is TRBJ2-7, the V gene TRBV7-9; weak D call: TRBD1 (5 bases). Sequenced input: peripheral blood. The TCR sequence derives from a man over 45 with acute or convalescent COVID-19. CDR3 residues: CASSPPLDRSYEQYF. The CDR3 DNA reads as TGTGCCAGCAGCCCGCCCCTCGACAGATCCTACGAGCAGTACTTC.